This T cell receptor (beta chain) was found in a study of T-cell memory formation after mild COVID-19. The wider study: The study found TCR clusters largely donor specific.

The ends lost 7 bases at V and 5 bases at J; junction bases unmatched: 10. The length of the CDR3 is 15 residues. Broader study findings: For second-wave clones that peaked at day 37, SARS-CoV-2 specificity went unverified.

Only one count was recorded for this clonotype. The antigen remains undetermined. One entry per CDR3 protein results from TCRdb running MiXCR on the 5' RACE reads. The sample consists of 140,000 or so distinct CDR3 sequences, 15% to 20% of them appearing once. Sequenced sample: PBMCs or a T cell subset sorted from them (not recorded which). This clonotype was sampled from an adult woman who had mild COVID-19 (a few samples of this study predate the infection). Cell type and time point are not known. V is TRBV12-3 or TRBV12-4 and J is TRBJ1-1; 10 bases are a match to TRBD1. The CDR3 coding sequence is TGTGCCAGCATTATACGTAGGGACAGGGGAACTGAAGCTTTCTTT. It yields the protein CASIIRRDRGTEAFF.